A selection of T cell receptor beta chains follows, all from one sample in a study of beta chain features in type 1 diabetes. Sequencing used immunoSEQ multiplex PCR; TCRdb keeps in-frame clones, though not all of them. The table lists around 53,000 clones, approximately 60% of them singletons. Sequencing was carried out using stem cell memory CD4+ T cells from blood. Receptors originate from a woman in her twenties or thirties with type 1 diabetes. The CDR3 runs from the conserved cysteine through the conserved F or W. The order of the fields is V gene, D gene, J gene, CDR3 protein, CDR3 DNA. A D gene is named only where the DNA matches it firmly.

>TRBV7-2|-|TRBJ2-5
CASSRGTVETQYF
TGTGCCAGCAGCCGGGGGACGGTGGAGACCCAGTACTTC
>TRBV14|TRBD2|TRBJ2-5
CASSQEKAGGRGETQYF
TGTGCCAGCAGCCAAGAAAAAGCGGGAGGCCGAGGGGAGACCCAGTACTTC
>TRBV6-5|-|TRBJ1-4
CASSYGRRDRLFF
TGTGCCAGCAGTTACGGTCGCAGGGATAGACTGTTTTTT
>TRBV2|-|TRBJ2-2
CASKYRLSAGELFF
TGTGCCAGCAAATACAGGCTGTCGGCCGGGGAGCTGTTTTTT
>TRBV7-9|TRBD1|TRBJ2-2
CASSLSQGAGGELFF
TGTGCCAGCAGCTTATCACAGGGGGCTGGCGGGGAGCTGTTTTTT
>TRBV5-1|-|TRBJ1-2
CASSSGTPNYGYTF
TGCGCCAGCAGCTCGGGAACACCCAACTATGGCTACACCTTC
>TRBV4-1|-|TRBJ1-2
CASSQPGTYNYGYTF
TGCGCCAGCAGCCAACCGGGGACTTACAACTATGGCTACACCTTC
>TRBV29-1|-|TRBJ1-1
CSVALGGMNTEAFF
TGCAGCGTTGCCCTGGGAGGGATGAACACTGAAGCTTTCTTT
>TRBV7-2|TRBD2|TRBJ2-7
CASSWTSGSSSYEQYF
TGTGCCAGCAGCTGGACTAGCGGCTCGAGCTCCTACGAGCAGTACTTC
>TRBV18|-|TRBJ2-7
CASSPPPGVHEQYF
TGTGCCAGCTCACCGCCTCCAGGGGTCCACGAGCAGTACTTC
>TRBV9|-|TRBJ2-1
CASSVDRANEQFF
TGTGCCAGCAGCGTAGACAGGGCGAATGAGCAGTTCTTC